What follows are 7 T cell receptor beta chains derived from one specimen sequenced in a study of cytomegalovirus exposure and HLA in healthy donors. PCR primers comprised 60 Vbeta and 13 Jbeta primers. TCRdb's table, derived via immunoSEQ multiplex PCR, lists solely in-frame clones and lacks some. Among around 130,000 clones listed, around three quarters were seen once. The sequencing sample was made of PBMCs. These receptor sequences come from a young man in good health and CMV-seronegative.

The sample holds one count of this clone. J is TRBJ1-3 and V is TRBV7-3, with D possibly TRBD1 on 5 matching bases. This CDR3 is 17 amino acids long. V was shortened by 5 bases and J by 4 bases, with 21 bases between the two germline ends. Per germline, CDR1 SGHTA and CDR2 FQGTGA. The CDR3 DNA reads as TGTGCCAGCAGCCGGACAACAGACATGGGCCGAGGAAACACCATATATTTT. Translation: CASSRTTDMGRGNTIYF.

The J gene is TRBJ2-3, the V gene TRBV11-2, with no clear D. Trimming shortened V by 1 base and J by 1 base, and 12 bases separated the two germline ends. The CDR3 covers 16 residues. Looked up from germline, CDR1 is SGHAT and CDR2 is FQNNGV. The CDR3 nucleotides are TGTGCCAGCAGCTTAGCAGCAGGCCTCGGCACAGATACGCAGTATTTT. This gives the protein CASSLAAGLGTDTQYF.

The rearrangement joins TRBV27 to TRBJ2-2; 8 bases align to TRBD2. The V and J ends lost 7 bases and 3 bases, in that order; junction bases with no gene match: 1. CDR1 and CDR2 from the germline V gene are MNHEY and SMNVEV (reference sequence). The CDR3 runs 13 residues. The CDR3 loop reads CASTAGDTGELFF. The DNA of the CDR3 is TGTGCCAGCACAGCGGGAGACACCGGGGAGCTGTTTTTT.

The V and J genes are TRBV27 and TRBJ1-1, with 8 bases lining up with TRBD1. V shed 6 bases, J shed 4 bases, and the junction held 10 bases outside the gene matches. The CDR3 has 15 residues. In germline, CDR1 is MNHEY, CDR2 SMNVEV (reference sequence). CDR3 coding DNA: TGTGCCAGCAGAACCCAGGGGGCGCCGATCACTGAAGCTTTCTTT. This sequence encodes CASRTQGAPITEAFF.

V usage is TRBV6-5 and J usage is TRBJ1-2, with D unclear. V shed 4 bases and J shed 3 bases, with 9 bases lying between them. Germline V CDR1 and CDR2: MNHEY, SVGAGI. The CDR3 is made up of 13 amino acids. The CDR3 here is CASSLAPYYGYTF. The DNA of the CDR3 is TGTGCCAGCAGTTTGGCACCGTACTATGGCTACACCTTC.

V and J are TRBV27 and TRBJ2-1; 9 positions agree with TRBD1. J lost 5 bases, V lost 2 bases, and 7 bases had no gene match. Germline V gene lookup returns CDR1 MNHEY and CDR2 SMNVEV (reference sequence). The CDR3 spans 16 residues. The CDR3 bases are TGTGCCAGCAGTTTAGGTTACAGGGGGCGCGACAATGAGCAGTTCTTC. Encoded protein: CASSLGYRGRDNEQFF.

The J gene is TRBJ1-5, the V gene TRBV6-1; D possibly corresponds to TRBD1 (6 bases). Germline assignment: CDR1 MNHNS and CDR2 SASEGT. Trimming took 0 bases from V and 0 from J, leaving 12 bases between them. The CDR3 sequence is 17 residues long. The CDR3 sequence: CASSEAQAGASNQPQHF. Here the CDR3 DNA reads TGTGCCAGCAGTGAAGCGCAGGCAGGGGCTAGCAATCAGCCCCAGCATTTT.